Listed here is a single T cell receptor (beta chain). What this receptor recognizes is not known. One base away there is no much larger clone; base qualities are not given. The data derive from a study of T cell responses to AZD1222 COVID-19 vaccine (dated by TCRdb to about 2021). Background for the entire study: AZD1222 recipients with second doses at about 4 weeks or about 12 weeks were pooled, because spike-specific TCR depth and breadth did not differ between schedules. Trial participants were enrolled by age into 18-55, 56-69 and 70-plus year subgroups, with approximately 150, 28 and 58 TCR-sequenced participants respectively. A total of around 240 trial participants underwent TCR sequencing, of whom around 210 had received two doses of AZD1222 and some 26 had received two doses of the MenACWY control vaccine.

The CDR3 regions of human TCRbeta chains were analyzed by immunosequencing. The authors' pipeline ran thus. Repertoire TCRs were checked for matches against a reference library of SARS-CoV-2-specific TCRs that had been generated using the MIRA antigen-specificity platform. Breadth was defined as the fraction of unique TCRs that were SARS-CoV-2-associated, and depth was defined as the fraction of total T cells that were SARS-CoV-2-associated. Using the MIRA data, each spike-specific TCR was assigned both to the spike region to which the TCR was reactive and to a CD4 or CD8 class. Log10-transformed breadth and depth values were compared by one-way ANOVA with Sidak's multiple comparisons tests. TCRdb re-hosts the immuneACCESS table, in-frame sequences only. Its copies lack some clones; in the studies checked, an unresolved V gene accounts for under half of them, and the cause for the rest is not known. V and J calls plus clone size are reproduced from that table; the DNA served to infer D and trimming. For this sample the table gives 120,000 or so clones, of which around 84% were detected only once. Roughly 7.7% of the sample comes from the top ten.

Study-level results and caveats: Because no day 14 peak-response samples were available, the repertoires could be characterized only after the peak T cell response. After two AZD1222 doses, both the breadth and the depth of spike-specific TCRs were significantly higher than at day 0 and than in MenACWY recipients. CD4 TCRs associated with the vaccine covered the entire spike protein, and the dominant responses were in regions 160-218 and 743-854. Most participants were white British and females outnumbered males, and the authors suggested that clonal diversity may have been underestimated. Only 5 to 7 AZD1222 recipients were SARS-CoV-2 seropositive at baseline, limiting conclusions about previously exposed vaccinees. In the small 56-69-year group, the increase in depth fell short of significance, most likely because of low power. Reportedly, close to half of the unique spike-specific TCRs recognized epitopes lying outside the regions that are mutated in the B.1.351 and B.1.1.7 variants.

Inclusive of the bounding cysteine and phenylalanine, the CDR3 is 15 residues long. CDR3 DNA only is kept here, 45 bases in frame from base 1. Via the germline V gene, CDR1 is MDHEN and CDR2 SYDVKM. Trimmed from V: 3 bases; trimmed from J: 3 bases; junction bases lacking a gene match: 7. This sample's time point label indicates: baseline before first vaccination. Vaccinee samples were obtained from the UK trials COV001 and COV002, which included a single-blind randomized controlled phase 2/3 trial of AZD1222 (ChAdOx1 nCoV-19) in healthy adults. For TCRbeta chain sequencing, PBMC samples were collected from trial participants at day 0 and at day 28 after the second dose.

Sequenced here: peripheral blood, sampled on day 0 of AZD1222 vaccination. The V gene is TRBV28 and the J gene is TRBJ1-2; 7 central nucleotides agree with TRBD1. This clonotype was sampled from an adult in good health. This receptor carries the CDR3 CASSFPPTGDYGYTF. The DNA sequence is given as TGTGCCAGCAGTTTCCCCCCCACAGGGGACTATGGCTACACCTTC.